These 14 T cell receptor beta chains were all obtained from the same sample, sequenced in a study of blood T cell repertoires in COVID-19 (dated by TCRdb to about 2020). Library creation used the immunoSEQ multiplex PCR assay. TCRdb's version of the immuneACCESS table is confined to in-frame rearrangements and falls short of the full clone set. An unresolved V gene accounts for under half of the shortfall where checked; the remainder is of unknown origin. For this sample there are tens of thousands of clones; 84% appear just once. The biggest ten clones account for 10% to 15% of the sample. The source material was peripheral blood. The receptors stem from an elderly woman with acute or convalescent COVID-19.

J is TRBJ1-4 and V is TRBV7-8, with D possibly being TRBD1 (5 bases). The CDR3 loop spans 14 amino acids. CDR1 SGHVS and CDR2 FQNEAQ come from the germline V gene. The V end was cut by 1 base, the J end by 11 bases, with 14 bases between. The CDR3 DNA is TGTGCCAGCAGCTTAGGGGACTCTCCGATGAAACTGTTTTTT. Residues: CASSLGDSPMKLFF.

This chain uses TRBV2 with TRBJ1-5, with 7 bases aligning to TRBD1. Germline V CDR1 and CDR2: SNHLY, FYNNEI. V shed 6 bases and J 4 bases; nucleotides not matched to a gene: 6. The CDR3 is 14 amino acids. The DNA of the CDR3 is TGTGCCAGCAGAGGGGACAGCCGGAATCAGCCCCAGCATTTT. Its protein product is CASRGDSRNQPQHF.

The V call is TRBV6-5, the J call TRBJ1-2, with 9 bases that match TRBD1. Germline CDR1 is MNHEY and CDR2 is SVGAGI. The CDR3 sequence is 15 residues long. The V and J ends lost 6 bases and 0 bases, in that order; junction bases with no gene match: 5. CDR3 in DNA: TGTGCCAGCAGACAGGGGGCTATAGCTAACTATGGCTACACCTTC. Translation: CASRQGAIANYGYTF.

The V gene is TRBV11-2, the J gene TRBJ2-2; D ambiguous. CDR1 is SGHAT and CDR2 is FQNNGV in the germline V gene. There are 13 residues in the CDR3. V was shortened by 3 bases and J by 4 bases, with 6 bases between the two germline ends. CDR3 DNA: TGTGCCAGCAGCTTTATGAGCACCGGGGAGCTGTTTTTT. Amino acid sequence: CASSFMSTGELFF.

This sequence joins TRBV18 and TRBJ1-1; D not resolved. This CDR3 contains 10 residues. The V end lost 6 bases, the J end lost 9 bases, and 8 bases lay between the germline ends. Germline CDR1 reads KGHSH; CDR2 reads LQKENI. This CDR3 is CASSQNKAFF. Here the CDR3 DNA reads TGTGCCAGCTCTCAGAATAAAGCTTTCTTT.

V is TRBV10-3 and J is TRBJ1-5; D uncertain. Trimming shortened V by 4 bases and J by 3 bases, and 7 bases separated the two germline ends. This CDR3 is built from 13 residues. CDR1 is ENHRY and CDR2 is SYGVKD in the germline V gene. This CDR3 reads CAISGSANQPQHF. The CDR3, as DNA: TGTGCCATCAGTGGGTCAGCCAATCAGCCCCAGCATTTT.

This clone showed up just a few times. The chain carries TRBV5-6 and TRBJ2-2, with TRBD1 matching over 8 bases. Per germline, CDR1 SGHDT and CDR2 YYEEEE. The CDR3 extends over 15 amino acids. After removal of 5 bases from V and 6 bases from J, the junction contained 9 bases not matched to a gene. CDR3 in DNA: TGTGCCAGCAGTTTCGGGACAGGCTTGCCCGGGGAGCTGTTTTTT. This translates into CASSFGTGLPGELFF.

CDR3 nucleotide sequence: TGTGCCAGCAGCCAAATCGGACAGGGGAACACTGAAGCTTTCTTT. This codes for CASSQIGQGNTEAFF. The genes are TRBV3-1 (or the pseudogene TRBV3-2) and TRBJ1-1; TRBD1 matches 8 bases. CDR1 is LGHDT and CDR2 is YNNKEL in the germline V gene (reference sequence). The CDR3 consists of 15 residues. V was clipped by 2 bases and J by 1 base; unmatched bases: 3.

This clone was detected only once. V is TRBV18 and J is TRBJ1-6; no clear D gene. The V gene's germline CDR1 is KGHSH and CDR2 LQKENI. This CDR3 contains 14 residues. Trimming left V 0 bases short and J 13 bases short, with 13 bases between. The CDR3 region has the DNA TGTGCCAGCTCACCACCAGGCCAGGCGGGGCCCCTCCACTTT. Translated: CASSPPGQAGPLHF.

The chain links TRBV12-3 or TRBV12-4 to TRBJ1-6, with D hard to call. V was cut by 3 bases and J by 8 bases, with 5 bases left in between. This CDR3 is 12 amino acids long. The CDR3 DNA reads as TGTGCCAGCAGTTTGGCAGATTCACCCCTCCACTTT. Its translation is CASSLADSPLHF.

The rearrangement joins TRBV7-9 to TRBJ2-7; tentatively, D is TRBD2 (5 bases). The V gene lost 6 bases and the J gene lost 12 bases, with 18 bases spanning the gap. Per the germline V gene, CDR1 is SEHNR and CDR2 is FQNEAQ (reference sequence). The length of the CDR3 is 12 residues. This CDR3 is CASSQGLSRAYF. CDR3 nucleotides: TGTGCCAGCAGTCAAGGACTCTCCCGTGCGTACTTC.

The chain recombines TRBV30 with TRBJ2-7; D is ambiguous. The CDR3 extends over 11 amino acids. Germline-derived CDR1 and CDR2 are GTSNPN and SVGIG (reference sequence). V gave up 0 bases and J gave up 4 bases, with 4 bases separating them. CDR3 sequence: CAWSVLYEQYF. The CDR3 nucleotides read TGTGCCTGGAGTGTACTTTACGAGCAGTACTTC.

V gene TRBV18 combines with J gene TRBJ2-7, with D possibly TRBD1 on 6 matching bases. This CDR3 spans 14 amino acids. CDR1 is KGHSH, CDR2 LQKENI, per germline. Trimming took 3 bases from V and 0 from J, leaving 9 bases between them. The CDR3: CASSPGTTSYEQYF. The CDR3 DNA sequence: TGTGCCAGCTCACCCGGGACAACCTCCTACGAGCAGTACTTC. Drawing the rest from reference TRBV18 and TRBJ2-7, the complete variable domain is NAGVMQNPRHLVRRRGQEARLRCSPMKGHSHVYWYRQLPEEGLKFMVYLQKENIIDESGMPKERFSAEFPKEGPSILRIQQVVRGDSAAYFCASSPGTTSYEQYFGPGTRLTVT.

This chain connects TRBV19 to TRBJ2-1; no definite D call. Germline V gives CDR1 LNHDA, CDR2 SQIVND (reference sequence). This CDR3 has 15 residues. V was clipped by 3 bases and J by 8 bases, with 17 bases between them. CDR3 DNA sequence: TGTGCCAGTAGTATCGAACCGATAATCCGCGATGAGCAGTTCTTC. It specifies CASSIEPIIRDEQFF. The complete variable domain, with remaining parts taken from reference TRBV19 and TRBJ2-1, reads DGGITQSPKYLFRKEGQNVTLSCEQNLNHDAMYWYRQDPGQGLRLIYYSQIVNDFQKGDIAEGYSVSREKKESFPLTVTSAQKNPTAFYLCASSIEPIIRDEQFFGPGTRLTVL.